This is a list of T cell receptor beta chains from one sample in a study of PD-L1 blockade in urothelial cancer. Repertoires were generated with immunoSEQ multiplex PCR, while TCRdb's copy carries only in-frame clones and drops some. The table includes over 20,000 clones, around nine tenths detected once. The sample consisted of PBMCs, taken around atezolizumab (anti-PD-L1) treatment. All receptors derive from an older woman with urothelial cancer. CDR3s include the opening cysteine and the closing phenylalanine or tryptophan. Each record gives: J gene, clone size, D gene, V gene, CDR3 DNA, CDR3 protein. A D gene is named only where the DNA matches it firmly. Only some rows state a clone size, as once, few, many or a class for expanded clones.

TRBJ2-7	-	-	TRBV7-2	TGTGCCAGCAGCTTATGGCCCGGGAGTACCTACGAGCAGTACTTC	CASSLWPGSTYEQYF
TRBJ2-1	once	TRBD2	TRBV27	TGTGCCAGCAGCGTTACCAGCGGGAGTAGATACAATGAGCAGTTCTTC	CASSVTSGSRYNEQFF
TRBJ2-3	-	TRBD2	TRBV9	TGTGCCAGCAGCCCACATAGCGGGGGTAGCACAGATACGCAGTATTTT	CASSPHSGGSTDTQYF
TRBJ2-1	-	TRBD2	TRBV15	TGTGCCACCATCTCCCTCGGCGGGGGGGCGAGCAATGAGCAGTTCTTC	CATISLGGGASNEQFF
TRBJ2-2	-	-	TRBV2	TGTGCCAGCAGTGGAACTAGAGCCGGGGAGCTGTTTTTT	CASSGTRAGELFF
TRBJ1-1	-	TRBD1	TRBV29-1	TGCAGCGTTGAGTGGACAGGGGTGAACACTGAAGCTTTCTTT	CSVEWTGVNTEAFF
TRBJ2-5	-	TRBD2	TRBV9	TGTGCCAGCAGCGTAGATCCTAGCGGGGGACCTGTGAGTACCCAGTACTTC	CASSVDPSGGPVSTQYF
TRBJ2-7	-	TRBD2	TRBV11-2	TGTGCCAGCAGCTCGTCGGGGGGGTCGGGGGGCGCGTACTTC	CASSSSGGSGGAYF
TRBJ2-7	-	-	TRBV29-1	TGCAGCGTTGACGGGGGGACAAAGCAGTACTTC	CSVDGGTKQYF
TRBJ1-1	-	-	TRBV27	TGTGCCAGCAGTTTTTCAGGTCCCACTGAAGCTTTCTTT	CASSFSGPTEAFF
TRBJ1-1	-	-	TRBV7-9	TGTGCCAGCAGCTACGGCAGGGGTCAACCGAACCCGAACACTGAAGCTTTCTTT	CASSYGRGQPNPNTEAFF
TRBJ2-1	-	TRBD2	TRBV19	TGTGCCAGTGGGGGACTAGCGGGAGCCGTTTTGGCTGAGCAGTTCTTC	CASGGLAGAVLAEQFF
TRBJ1-5	-	-	TRBV6-1	TGTGCCAGCAGTGCCGGGGTACAAGGGCTCCAGCCCCAGCATTTT	CASSAGVQGLQPQHF
TRBJ1-1	few	-	TRBV19	TGTGCCAGTAGTATATCAGGGTCGAACACTGAAGCTTTCTTT	CASSISGSNTEAFF
TRBJ2-7	-	-	TRBV15	TGTGCCACCAGCAGAGATGCGGGGTTCGAGCAGTACTTC	CATSRDAGFEQYF
TRBJ2-7	-	-	TRBV2	TGTGCCAGCAGTGAATCTAGGCTCGCCTACGAGCAGTACTTC	CASSESRLAYEQYF
TRBJ2-7	-	TRBD1	TRBV27	TGTGCCACCCGGGACAGGAGTTACGAGCAGTACTTC	CATRDRSYEQYF
TRBJ2-3	-	TRBD1	TRBV12-5	TGTGCTAGTGGCCTCGACAGGGGTACGCAGTATTTT	CASGLDRGTQYF
TRBJ2-7	-	-	TRBV4-2	TGTGCCAGCAGCCAAGAGTCGAGTGCTTCCGAGCAGTACTTC	CASSQESSASEQYF
TRBJ2-2	-	-	TRBV18	TGTGCCAGCTCACTAGATCAGAACACCGGGGAGCTGTTTTTT	CASSLDQNTGELFF
TRBJ1-4	-	TRBD1	TRBV10-3	TGTGCCATCAGTAGAGGGACAGGGATAACCGGTGAAAAACTGTTTTTT	CAISRGTGITGEKLFF
TRBJ1-1	-	-	TRBV5-6	TGTGCCAGCAGCTTGGTTAGGTCAGGCTCATGGAACACTGAAGCTTTCTTT	CASSLVRSGSWNTEAFF
TRBJ2-1	-	TRBD2	TRBV19	TGTGCCAGTAGCCCTCACCGAGCGGGAGGGCCCCACAATGAGCAGTTCTTC	CASSPHRAGGPHNEQFF
TRBJ2-7	-	TRBD2	TRBV27	TGTGCCAGCAGTTTTGGGACTACACCCTACGAGCAGTACTTC	CASSFGTTPYEQYF
TRBJ2-1	-	TRBD2	TRBV7-9	TGTGCCAGCAGCCCCAGCGGGAGCGCTCTCAATGAGCAGTTCTTC	CASSPSGSALNEQFF
TRBJ2-7	-	TRBD2	TRBV10-2	TGCGCCAGCAGTGGGCTAGCGGGGATCTCCTACGAGCAGTACTTC	CASSGLAGISYEQYF
TRBJ2-3	-	TRBD1	TRBV13	TGTGCCAGCAGCTTAGGCGGACAGGGATCAGATACGCAGTATTTT	CASSLGGQGSDTQYF
TRBJ2-7	few	TRBD1	TRBV11-3	TGTGCCAGCAGCTACGGACAGGCCTACGAGCAGTACTTC	CASSYGQAYEQYF
TRBJ1-1	-	TRBD1	TRBV28	TGTGCCAGCAGTTTCCTAGGACAGGGCTTCGAGGGCACTGAAGCTTTCTTT	CASSFLGQGFEGTEAFF
TRBJ1-1	-	TRBD1	TRBV10-3	TGTGCCATCAGTATTGGACAGGGGAACACTGAAGCTTTCTTT	CAISIGQGNTEAFF
TRBJ2-3	-	TRBD2	TRBV18	TGTGCCAGCTCACCTCCGACTAGCGGGAGCACAGATACGCAGTATTTT	CASSPPTSGSTDTQYF
TRBJ2-5	-	-	TRBV20-1	TGCAGTGGAGTAGAAGAGACCCAGTACTTC	CSGVEETQYF
TRBJ2-1	once	TRBD2	TRBV5-1	TGCGCCAGCAGCTTGACTAGCGGGGGATACTCCTACAATGAGCAGTTCTTC	CASSLTSGGYSYNEQFF
TRBJ2-7	-	-	TRBV18	TGTGCCAGCTCAGAACAGGGTACCGAGCAGTACTTC	CASSEQGTEQYF
TRBJ2-7	-	TRBD2	TRBV15	TGTGCCACCAGCAGAACTAGCGGGCCGGGGTGGGAGCAGTACTTC	CATSRTSGPGWEQYF
TRBJ2-5	-	TRBD1	TRBV28	TGTGCCAGCAGCCCTGAAGGACAGGGCCGCCAAGAGACCCAGTACTTC	CASSPEGQGRQETQYF
TRBJ2-7	-	-	TRBV27	TGTGCCAGCAGTTTACCGAGGGGGGGAGGGGCCCTTTCTGAGCAGTACTTC	CASSLPRGGGALSEQYF
TRBJ1-1	-	TRBD1	TRBV19	TGTGCCAGCAACACAGGGGGCTCTGAAGCTTTCTTT	CASNTGGSEAFF
TRBJ2-2	-	-	TRBV5-4	TGTGCCAGCAGCCCTGGCATTAACACCGGGGAGCTGTTTTTT	CASSPGINTGELFF
TRBJ1-5	-	-	TRBV7-2	TGTGCCAGCAGCTCCGGGGGACGCCCAGATAGCAATCAGCCCCAGCATTTT	CASSSGGRPDSNQPQHF
TRBJ2-1	-	-	TRBV10-3	TGTGCCATCAGCTCAACCCGTCCAGACAATGAGCAGTTCTTC	CAISSTRPDNEQFF
TRBJ2-3	-	TRBD2	TRBV7-2	TGTGCCAGCAGCTCTACCCTAGCGGGAGATTTCACAGATACGCAGTATTTT	CASSSTLAGDFTDTQYF
TRBJ2-1	-	TRBD1	TRBV27	TGTGCCAGCAGTTTATCAAGACAGGGGCTTTGGAATGAGCAGTTCTTC	CASSLSRQGLWNEQFF
TRBJ2-3	-	-	TRBV7-2	TGTGCCAGCAGCGAATCAGGGGCGGGTACGCAGTATTTT	CASSESGAGTQYF
TRBJ2-1	-	-	TRBV7-2	TGTGCCAGCAGCCCCGTACTCGGAGGCAATGAGCAGTTCTTC	CASSPVLGGNEQFF
TRBJ2-3	-	TRBD2	TRBV7-9	TGTGCCAGCAGCACTATTCCCGGGACTAGCGGGAGATCGTCAGATACGCAGTATTTT	CASSTIPGTSGRSSDTQYF
TRBJ1-6	-	-	TRBV20-1	TGCAGTGCTAGCGGGGAACAACACCTCCACTTT	CSASGEQHLHF